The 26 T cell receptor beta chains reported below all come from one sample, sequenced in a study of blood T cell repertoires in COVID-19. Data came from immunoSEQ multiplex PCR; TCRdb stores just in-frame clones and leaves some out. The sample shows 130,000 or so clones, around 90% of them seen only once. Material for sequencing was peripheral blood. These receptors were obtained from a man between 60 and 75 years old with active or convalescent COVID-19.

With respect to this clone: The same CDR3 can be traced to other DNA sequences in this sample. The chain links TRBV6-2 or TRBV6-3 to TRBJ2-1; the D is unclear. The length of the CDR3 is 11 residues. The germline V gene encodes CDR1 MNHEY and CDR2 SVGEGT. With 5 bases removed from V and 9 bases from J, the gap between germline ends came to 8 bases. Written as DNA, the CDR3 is TGTGCCAGCAGTCTCAGTTCTGAGCAGTTCTTC. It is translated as CASSLSSEQFF.

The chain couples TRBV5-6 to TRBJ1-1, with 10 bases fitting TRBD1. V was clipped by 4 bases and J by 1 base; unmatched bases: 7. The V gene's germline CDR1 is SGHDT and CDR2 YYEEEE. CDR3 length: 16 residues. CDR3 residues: CASSLPGQGKNTEAFF. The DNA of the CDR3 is TGTGCCAGCAGCCTGCCGGGACAGGGGAAGAACACTGAAGCTTTCTTT.

The DNA of the CDR3 is TGCGCCAGCAGCTTGGATCTTGGGACTTTTAATGAGCAGTTCTTC. Translation: CASSLDLGTFNEQFF. The V and J genes are TRBV5-1 and TRBJ2-1; tentative D call: TRBD2 (6 bases). V lost 0 bases to trimming and J lost 7 bases, with 14 bases between them. Looked up from germline, CDR1 is SGHRS and CDR2 is YFSETQ. CDR3 length: 15 residues.

The CDR3 protein is CASSRGGATGELFF. Here the CDR3 DNA reads TGTGCCAGCAGCAGAGGGGGCGCGACCGGGGAGCTGTTTTTT. The chain links TRBV3-1 (or the pseudogene TRBV3-2) to TRBJ2-2; TRBD1 matches 7 bases. The germline CDR1 and CDR2 sequences are LGHDT and YNNKEL (reference sequence). The V segment lost 5 bases and the J segment 5 bases; nucleotides outside the gene matches: 5. The CDR3 runs to 14 residues.

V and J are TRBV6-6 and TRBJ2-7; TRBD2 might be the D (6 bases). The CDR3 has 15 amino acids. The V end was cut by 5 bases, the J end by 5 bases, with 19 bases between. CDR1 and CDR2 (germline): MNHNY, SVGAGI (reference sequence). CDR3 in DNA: TGTGCCAGCAGTGCGCTAGGGACTCGGACTGACGAGCAGTACTTC. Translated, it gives CASSALGTRTDEQYF.

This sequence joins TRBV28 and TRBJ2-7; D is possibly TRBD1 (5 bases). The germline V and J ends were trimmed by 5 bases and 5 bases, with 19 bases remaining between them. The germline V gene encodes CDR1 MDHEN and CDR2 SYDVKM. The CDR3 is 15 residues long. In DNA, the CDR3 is TGTGCCAGCAGTCCTTACCCCGACAGAGGCCACGAGCAGTACTTC. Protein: CASSPYPDRGHEQYF.

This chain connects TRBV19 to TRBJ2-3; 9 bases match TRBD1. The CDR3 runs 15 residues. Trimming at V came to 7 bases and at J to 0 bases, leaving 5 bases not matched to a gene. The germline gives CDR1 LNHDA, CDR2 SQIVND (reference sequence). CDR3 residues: CASNQGQGSTDTQYF. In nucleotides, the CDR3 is TGTGCCAGTAACCAGGGACAGGGAAGCACAGATACGCAGTATTTT.

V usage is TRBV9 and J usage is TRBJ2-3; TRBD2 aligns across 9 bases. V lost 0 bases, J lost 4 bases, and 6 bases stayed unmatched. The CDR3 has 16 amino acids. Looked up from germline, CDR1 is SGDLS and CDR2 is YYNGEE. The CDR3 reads CASSVGAGGRSDTQYF. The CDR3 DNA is TGTGCCAGCAGCGTAGGGGCGGGAGGGCGGTCAGATACGCAGTATTTT.

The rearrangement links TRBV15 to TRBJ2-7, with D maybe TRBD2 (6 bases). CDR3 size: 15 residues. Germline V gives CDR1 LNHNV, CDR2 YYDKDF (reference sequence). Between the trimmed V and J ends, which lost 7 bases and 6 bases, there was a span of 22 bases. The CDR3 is CATNDPRESISEQYF. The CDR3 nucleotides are TGTGCCACCAACGATCCCCGGGAGTCCATTTCCGAGCAGTACTTC. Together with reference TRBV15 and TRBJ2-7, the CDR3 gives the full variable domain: DAMVIQNPRYQVTQFGKPVTLSCSQTLNHNVMYWYQQKSSQAPKLLFHYYDKDFNNEADTPDNFQSRRPNTSFCFLDIRSPGLGDTAMYLCATNDPRESISEQYFGPGTRLTVT.

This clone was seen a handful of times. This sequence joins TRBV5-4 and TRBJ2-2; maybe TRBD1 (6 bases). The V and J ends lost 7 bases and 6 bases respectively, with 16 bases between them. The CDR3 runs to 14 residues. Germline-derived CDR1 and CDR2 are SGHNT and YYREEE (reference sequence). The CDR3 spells CASASYRVPGELFF. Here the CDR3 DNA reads TGTGCCAGCGCAAGTTACAGGGTACCCGGGGAGCTGTTTTTT.

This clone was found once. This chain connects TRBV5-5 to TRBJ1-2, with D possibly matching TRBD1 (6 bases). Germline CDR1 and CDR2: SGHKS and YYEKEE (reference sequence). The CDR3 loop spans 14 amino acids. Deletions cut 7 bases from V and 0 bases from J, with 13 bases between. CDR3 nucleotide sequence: TGTGCCAGCTACCCGGACAGCTCTAACTATGGCTACACCTTC. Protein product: CASYPDSSNYGYTF. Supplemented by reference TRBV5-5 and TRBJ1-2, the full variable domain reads DAGVTQSPTHLIKTRGQQVTLRCSPISGHKSVSWYQQVLGQGPQFIFQYYEKEERGRGNFPDRFSARQFPNYSSELNVNALLLGDSALYLCASYPDSSNYGYTFGSGTRLTVV.

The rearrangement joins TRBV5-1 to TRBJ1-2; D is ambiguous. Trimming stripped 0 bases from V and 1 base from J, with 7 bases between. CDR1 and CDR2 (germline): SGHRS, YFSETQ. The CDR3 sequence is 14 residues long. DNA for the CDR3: TGCGCCAGCAGCTTGGAACAAAATAACTATGGCTACACCTTC. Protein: CASSLEQNNYGYTF.

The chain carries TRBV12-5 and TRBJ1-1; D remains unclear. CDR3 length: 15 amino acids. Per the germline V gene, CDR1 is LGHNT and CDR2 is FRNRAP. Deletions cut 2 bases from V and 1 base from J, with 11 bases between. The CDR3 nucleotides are TGTGCTAGTGGTTTGTGGGGAGGGTCGAACACTGAAGCTTTCTTT. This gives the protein CASGLWGGSNTEAFF.

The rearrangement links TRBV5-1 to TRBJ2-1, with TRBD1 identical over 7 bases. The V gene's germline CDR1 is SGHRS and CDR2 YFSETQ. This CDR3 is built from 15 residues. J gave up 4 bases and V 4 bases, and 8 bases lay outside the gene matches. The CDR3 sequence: CASSRGQRQYNEQFF. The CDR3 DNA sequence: TGCGCCAGCAGCCGGGGACAGCGGCAGTACAATGAGCAGTTCTTC. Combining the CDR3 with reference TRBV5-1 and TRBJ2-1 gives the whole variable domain KAGVTQTPRYLIKTRGQQVTLSCSPISGHRSVSWYQQTPGQGLQFLFEYFSETQRNKGNFPGRFSGRQFSNSRSEMNVSTLELGDSALYLCASSRGQRQYNEQFFGPGTRLTVL.

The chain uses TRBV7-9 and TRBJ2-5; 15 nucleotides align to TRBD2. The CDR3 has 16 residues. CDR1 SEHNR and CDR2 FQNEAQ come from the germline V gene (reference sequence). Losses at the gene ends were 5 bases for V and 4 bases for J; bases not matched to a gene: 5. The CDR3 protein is CASSRTSGRAGETQYF. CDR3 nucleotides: TGTGCCAGCAGCAGGACTAGCGGGAGGGCCGGAGAGACCCAGTACTTC.

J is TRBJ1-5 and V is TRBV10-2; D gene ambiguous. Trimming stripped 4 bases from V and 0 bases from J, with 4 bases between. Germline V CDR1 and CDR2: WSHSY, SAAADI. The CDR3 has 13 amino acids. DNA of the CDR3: TGCGCCAGCAGTGCACATAGCAATCAGCCCCAGCATTTT. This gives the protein CASSAHSNQPQHF.

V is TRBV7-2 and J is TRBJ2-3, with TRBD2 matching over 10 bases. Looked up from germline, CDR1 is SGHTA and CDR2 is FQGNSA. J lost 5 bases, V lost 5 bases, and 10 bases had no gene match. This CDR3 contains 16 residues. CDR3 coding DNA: TGTGCCAGCAGCCTGGCCGCTAGCGGGAGTGGAGATACGCAGTATTTT. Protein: CASSLAASGSGDTQYF.

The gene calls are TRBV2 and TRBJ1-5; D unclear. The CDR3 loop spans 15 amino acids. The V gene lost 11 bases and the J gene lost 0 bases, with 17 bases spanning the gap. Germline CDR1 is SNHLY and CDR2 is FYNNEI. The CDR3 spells CAGRGRPDSNQPQHF. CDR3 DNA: TGTGCCGGTCGCGGGAGACCCGATAGCAATCAGCCCCAGCATTTT.

CDR3 bases: TGTGCCAGCAGGACGACCCGGACAGTGAACACTGAAGCTTTCTTT. Amino acid sequence: CASRTTRTVNTEAFF. The chain combines TRBV7-9 with TRBJ1-1; tentative D call: TRBD1 (6 bases). Trimming took 6 bases from V and 0 from J, leaving 14 bases between them. Germline V gene sequence: CDR1 SEHNR, CDR2 FQNEAQ (reference sequence). The CDR3 spans 15 residues.

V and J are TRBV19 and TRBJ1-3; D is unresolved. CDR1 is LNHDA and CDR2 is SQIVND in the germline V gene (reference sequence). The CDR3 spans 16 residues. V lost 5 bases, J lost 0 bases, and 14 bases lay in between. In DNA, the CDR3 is TGTGCCAGTAGTCCCCTAGGAGTGAGCTCTGGAAACACCATATATTTT. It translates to CASSPLGVSSGNTIYF.

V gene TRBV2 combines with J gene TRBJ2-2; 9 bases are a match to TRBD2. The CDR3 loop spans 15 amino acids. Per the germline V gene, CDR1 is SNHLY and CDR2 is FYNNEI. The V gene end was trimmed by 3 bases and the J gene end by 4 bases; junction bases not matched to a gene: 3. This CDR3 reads CASSDPSGTTGELFF. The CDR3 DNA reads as TGTGCCAGCAGTGATCCTAGCGGGACCACCGGGGAGCTGTTTTTT. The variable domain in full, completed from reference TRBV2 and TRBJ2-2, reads EPEVTQTPSHQVTQMGQEVILRCVPISNHLYFYWYRQILGQKVEFLVSFYNNEISEKSEIFDDQFSVERPDGSNFTLKIRSTKLEDSAMYFCASSDPSGTTGELFFGEGSRLTVL.

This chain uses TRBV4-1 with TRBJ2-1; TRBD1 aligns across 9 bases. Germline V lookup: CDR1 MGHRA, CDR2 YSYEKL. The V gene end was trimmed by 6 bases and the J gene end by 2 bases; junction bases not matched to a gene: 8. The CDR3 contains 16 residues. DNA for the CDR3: TGCGCCAGCAGGGAGACCGGGACAGGGACCTACAATGAGCAGTTCTTC. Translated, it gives CASRETGTGTYNEQFF.

Here the CDR3 reads CASSDGSGVVEQFF. The CDR3, as DNA: TGTGCCAGCAGTGACGGTAGCGGGGTGGTTGAGCAGTTCTTC. The chain couples TRBV6-4 to TRBJ2-1, with 8 bases fitting TRBD2. Germline V gene lookup returns CDR1 MRHNA and CDR2 SNTAGT. The CDR3 runs to 14 residues. The V gene end was trimmed by 2 bases and the J gene end by 9 bases; junction bases not matched to a gene: 6.

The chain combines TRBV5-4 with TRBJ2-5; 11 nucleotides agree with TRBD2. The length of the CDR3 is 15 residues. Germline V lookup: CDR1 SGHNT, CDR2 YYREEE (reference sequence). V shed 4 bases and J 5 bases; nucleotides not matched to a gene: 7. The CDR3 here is CASSGTSGRRETQYF. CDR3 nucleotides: TGTGCCAGCAGCGGGACTAGCGGCCGTAGGGAGACCCAGTACTTC.

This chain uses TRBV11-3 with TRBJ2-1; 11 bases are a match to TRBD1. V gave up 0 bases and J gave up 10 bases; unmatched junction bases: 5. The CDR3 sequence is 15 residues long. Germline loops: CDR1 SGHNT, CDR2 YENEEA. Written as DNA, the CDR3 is TGTGCCAGCAGCTTAGAGGGACAGGGGGGACGAGAGCAGTTCTTC. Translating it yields CASSLEGQGGREQFF. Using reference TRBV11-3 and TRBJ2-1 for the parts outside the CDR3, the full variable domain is EAGVVQSPRYKIIEKKQPVAFWCNPISGHNTLYWYLQNLGQGPELLIRYENEEAVDDSQLPKDRFSAERLKGVDSTLKIQPAELGDSAVYLCASSLEGQGGREQFFGPGTRLTVL.

In DNA, the CDR3 is TGCGCCAGCAGTGAGGGTACGAGCTCCTACAATGAGCAGTTCTTC. This codes for CASSEGTSSYNEQFF. The chain is built from TRBV10-1 and TRBJ2-1; D call uncertain. The V gene lost 2 bases and the J gene lost 0 bases, with 8 bases spanning the gap. Per the germline V gene, CDR1 is WNHNN and CDR2 is SYGVQD (reference sequence). The CDR3 runs to 15 residues.